This T cell receptor beta chain was captured in a study of neoadjuvant anti-PD-1 for oral cavity cancer. Overall study: Patients mostly received three to four biweekly nivolumab doses at 3 mg/kg before surgery. Study observations and caveats: After neoadjuvant nivolumab, PBMC T cell clonality was significantly higher in non-responders than responders.

The table lists this clone with a count of one. Its antigen is not identified. Stage II-IVA oral cavity squamous cell carcinoma was new and untreated by systemic or radiation therapy. Patients had HPV-negative, locally advanced oral cavity squamous cell carcinoma. Profiling relied on immunoSEQ multiplex PCR, and the TCRdb table lists in-frame clones only, not all of them. Of about 81,000 clones listed, 84% were seen once; the top ten hold 2.5% to 3.5%. This material consisted of PBMCs, taken before nivolumab (anti-PD-1) treatment. This TCR came from a person between 35 and 79 years old with oral cavity squamous cell carcinoma.

The CDR3: CAISEVGSSGYTF. The CDR3 nucleotides read TGTGCCATCAGTGAGGTCGGAAGCTCTGGCTACACCTTC. The chain has TRBV10-3 and TRBJ1-2, with D unclear. Germline values: CDR1 ENHRY, CDR2 SYGVKD. V was pared by 2 bases and J by 7 bases, with 11 bases between. CDR3 length: 13 amino acids.